The rows below give T cell receptor beta chains drawn from one sample of a study. TCRdb re-derived calls from the RT-PCR reads in MiXCR, one entry per CDR3 protein. The sample records 550,000 to 750,000 distinct CDR3 sequences, 14% being singletons. Sequenced: memory CD4+ T cells from blood. The receptor source for this set is a female donor in good health, serving as a healthy control. Each CDR3 is given with its conserved first and last residue. The order of the fields is V gene, D gene, J gene, clone size, CDR3 DNA, CDR3 protein. A D gene is named only where the DNA matches it firmly. Size is omitted from some rows. Given values are once, few, many or a class for expanded clones.

>TRBV12-3/TRBV12-4|TRBD1|TRBJ2-2|few
TGTGCCAGCAGTTCCGGGACAGGGATGTCCGGGGAGCTGTTTTTT
CASSSGTGMSGELFF
>TRBV7-2|-|TRBJ2-7|many
TGTGCCAGCAGCTTATTCGGCCCGGGCGAGCAGTACTTC
CASSLFGPGEQYF
>TRBV20-1|-|TRBJ1-5|few
TGCAGTGCCACGACAGGCCATAGCAATCAGCCCCAGCATTTT
CSATTGHSNQPQHF
>TRBV19|-|TRBJ2-6|-
TGTGCCAGCGGGACGTCCTATGGGGCCAACGTCCTGACTTTC
CASGTSYGANVLTF
>TRBV6-2/TRBV6-3|TRBD1|TRBJ2-7|few
TGTGCCAGCATTACAAGACAGGGTCGAGCCTCCTACGAGCAGTACTTC
CASITRQGRASYEQYF
>TRBV15|TRBD1|TRBJ1-2|once
TGTGCCACCAGCAGGGGACAGGGAGGCTATGGCTACACCTTC
CATSRGQGGYGYTF
>TRBV21-1|-|TRBJ2-7|-
TGTGCCAGCAGCCGAGGGGCGCGCGACAGGGGGCGCCTCGGCTCCTACGAGCAGTACTTC
CASSRGARDRGRLGSYEQYF
>TRBV4-3|-|TRBJ2-2|few
TGCGCCAGCAGCCAAGGGGGGGCCCTACTCACCGGGGAGCTGTTTTTT
CASSQGGALLTGELFF
>TRBV5-5|-|TRBJ1-2|-
TGTGCCAGCAGCTTGGGTCGGGTCGAGGAGTTAGGCTACACCTTC
CASSLGRVEELGYTF
>TRBV20-1|-|TRBJ1-4|-
TGCAGTGCTAGTCCGGGGCCGAATGAAAAACTGTTTTTT
CSASPGPNEKLFF
>TRBV29-1|-|TRBJ2-7|many
TGCAGCGTGTGGGGTTCCCCCTACGAGCAGTACTTC
CSVWGSPYEQYF
>TRBV3-1|-|TRBJ1-2|few
TGTGCCAGCGCCATGAGGTCCGACTTCTATGGCTACACCTTC
CASAMRSDFYGYTF
>TRBV5-1|-|TRBJ2-3|-
TGCGCCAGCAGCTTGGGTAGTGGGGGGCACACAGATACGCAGTATTTT
CASSLGSGGHTDTQYF
>TRBV12-3/TRBV12-4|-|TRBJ1-6|-
TGTGCCAGCAGTTTCGGTCAGCTTAATTCACCCCTCCACTTT
CASSFGQLNSPLHF
>TRBV21-1|-|TRBJ2-5|few
TGTGCCAGCAGCATGTCGTTCGGACAGCATTACCCTCAAGAGACCCAGTACTTC
CASSMSFGQHYPQETQYF
>TRBV10-3|-|TRBJ2-3|-
TGTGCCATCAGTGAGTCGGCGGAGCAGAGGGCTAGCACAGATACGCAGTATTTT
CAISESAEQRASTDTQYF
>TRBV5-1|-|TRBJ2-3|few
TGCGCCAGCAGCTTATCCAACCCCATTGAGGCGCAGTATTTT
CASSLSNPIEAQYF
>TRBV14|TRBD2|TRBJ2-7|-
TGTGCCAGCAGCCGCCTTACTAGCGGCTCATCCTACGAGCAGTACTTC
CASSRLTSGSSYEQYF
>TRBV5-1|-|TRBJ1-1|-
TGCGCCAGCAGCTTGGACGGCAGCCTGAACACTGAAGCTTTCTTT
CASSLDGSLNTEAFF
>TRBV7-9|-|TRBJ1-1|few
TGTGCCAGCAGCTTACAACTGGCGAACACTGAAGCTTTCTTT
CASSLQLANTEAFF
>TRBV6-6|-|TRBJ2-7|few
TGTGCCAGCAGTTACTCGGAAGAATACGAGCAGTACTTC
CASSYSEEYEQYF
>TRBV10-3|-|TRBJ2-2|few
TGTGCCATCAGCCCCGGACTTACGGGTGATACCGGGGAGCTGTTTTTT
CAISPGLTGDTGELFF
>TRBV10-3|-|TRBJ2-7|-
TGTGCCATCAGTGAGTCGGGTTGGGAGCAGTACTTC
CAISESGWEQYF
>TRBV5-1|-|TRBJ1-2|-
TGCGCCAGCAGCTTAAAGGAAAACTATGGCTACACCTTC
CASSLKENYGYTF
>TRBV20-1|-|TRBJ1-2|-
TGCAGTGCTTCAACGCCCACCGACTATGGCTACACCTTC
CSASTPTDYGYTF
>TRBV10-2|-|TRBJ1-5|few
TGCGCCAGCAGTGACTACAGAAATCAGCCCCAGCATTTT
CASSDYRNQPQHF
>TRBV4-2|-|TRBJ2-1|few
TGTGCCAGCAGCCAAGGACTAGTCTCCTACAATGAGCAGTTCTTC
CASSQGLVSYNEQFF